This T cell receptor (beta chain) was found in a study of identical twins (dated by TCRdb to 2016 to 2017). Looking at the study overall: The study deep-sequenced TCR alpha and beta repertoires from monozygotic twins, unrelated adults of various ages and cord blood to test whether fetal clonotypes persist. To rule out contamination, the twin experiments were replicated at different times with different library preparation protocols. Results and caveats for the whole study, not just this receptor: Fewer insertions were carried by abundant cord blood beta clonotypes; a weaker similar trend was observed in young adult naive repertoires, while no such trend was observed in memory repertoires. Compared with coincidental sharing between unrelated individuals, out-of-frame TCR alpha sequences shared between twins showed an excess of sequences with low generation probability. Out-of-frame TCR alpha sharing in monozygotic twins was systematically underestimated by recombination models, whereas sharing between unrelated individuals was in agreement with the recombination models. Because the same donors could not be followed over many years, the conclusions depended on cross-sectional statistical analysis. In beta out-of-frame sequences, excess twin sharing was weaker, because having fewer shared sequences lowered the signal-to-noise ratio. Invariant T cells such as MAIT and iNKT could partly confound zero-insertion analyses, though diverse VJ usage argued against this for most clonotypes.

The CDR3 has 16 amino acids, counting the end cysteine and phenylalanine. CDR3 DNA only is kept here, 48 bases in frame from base 1. Trimming takes 6 bases from V and 0 bases from J, and the germline ends sit 12 bases apart. Looking up the germline V gene yields CDR1 MNHNS and CDR2 SASEGT. Of note for this clonotype: The clone's antigen remains unknown. Per-base quality was not reported, and no clone a single base away is much larger than it.

Library preparation used 5' RACE. The sample was run on an Illumina HiSeq 2000. Template switching added a universal primer binding site, and the final cDNA carried a unique molecular identifier that allowed TCR cDNA molecules to be counted accurately. Specific primers in the conserved constant-segment region were used to synthesize first-strand cDNA for TCR alpha and beta chains. To control for contamination, each cDNA library was double barcoded with a SMART-Mk sample barcode plus Illumina barcodes. TruSeq adapter sequences along with Illumina sample barcodes were introduced in two successive PCR steps. TCR alpha and beta cDNA libraries were sequenced on the Illumina HiSeq platform with custom primers. From the authors' description of their analysis: Raw reads were processed with MiGEC to extract unique molecular identifiers, and MiXCR was used to determine CDR3 positions. Recombination models were inferred per individual with the repgenHMM and IGoR tools using an EM algorithm. Shared clonotypes were analyzed with the tcR package in R, and sharing was normalized by the product of cloneset sizes. To study raw recombination without the effects of thymic and clonal selection, out-of-frame nonproductive sequences were analyzed. TCRdb's own reprocessing of the public reads used fastp at Q25 and MiXCR and kept productive beta chains. Identical CDR3 proteins give one entry, which carries the most common genes and DNA. The V and J calls shown here were made by TCRdb, not taken from the authors' results. Here the sample has some 500,000 distinct CDR3 sequences; roughly a fifth occur a single time. Jointly, the top ten make up about 0.99% of the sample.

Only healthy Caucasian donors were included. Three pairs of female monozygotic twins, all aged roughly 18 to 29 years, made up the twin cohort. Positive isolation kits from Invitrogen were used to isolate CD4+ and CD8+ T cell populations. This sample also appeared in a second study, on T cells expressing NK-cell markers. Taken from the second paper: TCR beta-chain repertoires were profiled in sorted CD3+CD56+NKG2C+, CD3+CD56+NKG2C- and CD3+CD56-NKG2C+ T-cell subsets from fewer than 10 donors. Among the eight sequenced donors, seven were HCMV-seropositive and one was HCMV-seronegative. In several experiments an anti-gammadeltaTCR antibody was added to restrict sorting to alphabetaTCR-expressing T cells. For over five donors, the dominant CD3+CD56+NKG2C+ clonotypes were among the top 10 CD8+ clonotypes and accounted for roughly 1.0-7.5% of CD8+ T cells. Those dominant clonotypes were again the most abundant among CD3+CD56-NKG2C+ cells in a handful of donors, at roughly 25-65%. Whether the expanded NKG2C-expressing T cell clones were specific for HCMV antigens was left unclear. The study sequenced eight donors, all healthy volunteers chosen at random: three men and five women. HCMV-specific IgG was detected in serum with a commercial ELISA kit to determine HCMV serostatus. Reads were demultiplexed and grouped by UMI with MIGEC, and clonotypes were assembled and quantified with MiTCR. To exclude erroneous sequences, any TCR cDNA sequence not supported by at least two reads was discarded. The tcR package was used for downstream repertoire analysis, with clonotypes matched between fractions based on CDR3 nucleotide sequence plus V segment. VDJmatch was used to annotate antigen specificity against VDJdb, with one amino acid substitution in CDR3 permitted.

This TCR came from a woman between 18 and 29 years old in good health. Rearrangement joined TRBV6-1 to TRBJ2-6; a weak D assignment points to TRBD2 (5 bases agree). The sample taken for sequencing was CD4+ T cells sorted from blood. The nucleotide sequence reads as follows: TGTGCCAGCAGGGAGGAGACGGCCTCTGGGGCCAACGTCCTGACTTTC. Its protein is CASREETASGANVLTF.